The clone carrying this T cell receptor (beta chain) occurred a few times. What it binds is not known. The sample is drawn from a study of cytomegalovirus exposure and HLA in healthy donors. Findings and limits, study-wide: Reports credit the classifier with highly specific, highly sensitive diagnosis of cytomegalovirus status.

V was pared by 4 bases and J by 7 bases, with 14 bases between. This CDR3 spans 13 amino acids. Germline CDR1 is LNHDA and CDR2 is SQIVND (reference sequence). 13 Jbeta primers and 60 Vbeta primers were used for the PCR. Using immunoSEQ multiplex PCR, the repertoire was profiled, and TCRdb retains in-frame clones only, with some absent. Of about 120,000 clones listed, 9.5% are singletons. The source is a man aged 25 to 40 in good health and CMV-seronegative. The sample was PBMCs. This chain joins TRBV19 and TRBJ2-7; TRBD1 is a possible D gene (5 bases). CDR3 protein: CASSKSWGLEQYF. In DNA form, the CDR3 reads TGTGCCAGTAGTAAAAGCTGGGGCTTGGAGCAGTACTTC.